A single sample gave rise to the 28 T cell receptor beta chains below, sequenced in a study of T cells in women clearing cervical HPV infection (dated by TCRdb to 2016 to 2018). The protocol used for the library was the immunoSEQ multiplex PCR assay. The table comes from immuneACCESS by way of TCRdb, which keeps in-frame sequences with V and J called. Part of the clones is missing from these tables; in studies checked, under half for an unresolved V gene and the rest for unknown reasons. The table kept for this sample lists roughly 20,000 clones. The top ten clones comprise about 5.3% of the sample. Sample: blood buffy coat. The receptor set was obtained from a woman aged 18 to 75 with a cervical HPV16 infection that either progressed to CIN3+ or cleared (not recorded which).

This CDR3 reads CAISLDNEQFF. CDR3 bases read: TGTGCCATCAGCCTCGACAATGAG. The chain uses TRBV10-3 and TRBJ2-1; no clear D gene. The read terminates 3 residues ahead of where the CDR3 ends, so the germline J gene completes it. Per the germline V gene, CDR1 is ENHRY and CDR2 is SYGVKD. The CDR3 runs 11 residues. V dropped 6 bases and J dropped 5 bases, with 5 bases sitting between them.

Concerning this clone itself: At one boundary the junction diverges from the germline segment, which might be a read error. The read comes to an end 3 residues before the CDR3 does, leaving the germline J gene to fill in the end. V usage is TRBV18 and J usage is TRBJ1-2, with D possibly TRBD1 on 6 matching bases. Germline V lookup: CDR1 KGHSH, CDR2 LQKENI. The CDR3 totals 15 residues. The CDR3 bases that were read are TGTGCCAGCTCCCCACGGACAGCCAAATACAATGAC. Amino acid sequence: CASSPRTAKYND. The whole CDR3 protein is CASSPRTAKYNDYTF.

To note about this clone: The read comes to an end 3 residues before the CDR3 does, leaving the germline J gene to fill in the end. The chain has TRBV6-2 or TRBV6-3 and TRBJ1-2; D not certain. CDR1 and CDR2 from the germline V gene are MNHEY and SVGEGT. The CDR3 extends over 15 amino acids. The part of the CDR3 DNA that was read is TGTGCCAGCAGTTACTCGGTTCAGGCAACAGATACC. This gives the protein CASSYSVQATDT. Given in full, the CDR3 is CASSYSVQATDTYTF.

CDR3 sequence reads: CSARPRGGTDTQYF. CDR3 DNA, as far as it was read: TGCAGTGCTAGACCTAGAGGAGGCACAGATACG. The chain uses TRBV20-1 and TRBJ2-3; no definite D call. The read gets to within 3 residues of the CDR3 end, and the germline J gene fills in the rest. CDR3 length: 14 amino acids. V was shortened by 2 bases and J by 1 base, with 10 bases between the two germline ends. Germline V gives CDR1 DFQATT, CDR2 SNEGSKA (reference sequence).

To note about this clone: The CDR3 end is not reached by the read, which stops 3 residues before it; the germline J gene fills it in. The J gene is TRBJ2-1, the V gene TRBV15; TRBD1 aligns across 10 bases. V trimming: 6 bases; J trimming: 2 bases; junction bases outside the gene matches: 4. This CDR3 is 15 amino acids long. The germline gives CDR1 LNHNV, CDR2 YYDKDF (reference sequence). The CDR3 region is CATSLDRGAYNEQFF. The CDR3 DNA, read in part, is TGTGCCACCAGTCTGGACAGGGGGGCCTACAATGAG. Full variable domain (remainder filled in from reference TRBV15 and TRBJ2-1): DAMVIQNPRYQVTQFGKPVTLSCSQTLNHNVMYWYQQKSSQAPKLLFHYYDKDFNNEADTPDNFQSRRPNTSFCFLDIRSPGLGDTAMYLCATSLDRGAYNEQFFGPGTRLTVL.

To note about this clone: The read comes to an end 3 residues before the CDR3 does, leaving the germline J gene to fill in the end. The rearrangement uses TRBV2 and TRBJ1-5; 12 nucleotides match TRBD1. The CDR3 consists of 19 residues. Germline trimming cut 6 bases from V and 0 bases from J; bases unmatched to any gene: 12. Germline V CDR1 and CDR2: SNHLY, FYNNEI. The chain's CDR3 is CASRAGGTGGLNSNQPQHF. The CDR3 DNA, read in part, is TGTGCCAGCAGGGCGGGTGGGACAGGGGGCCTGAATAGCAATCAGCCC.

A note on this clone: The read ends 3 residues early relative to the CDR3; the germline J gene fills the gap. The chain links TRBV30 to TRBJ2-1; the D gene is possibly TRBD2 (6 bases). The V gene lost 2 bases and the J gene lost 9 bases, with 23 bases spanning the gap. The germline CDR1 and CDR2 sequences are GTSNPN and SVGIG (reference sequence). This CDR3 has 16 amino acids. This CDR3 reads CAWSPPGLRRLGEQFF. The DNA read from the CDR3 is TGTGCCTGGAGTCCCCCGGGACTTAGACGGCTCGGTGAG. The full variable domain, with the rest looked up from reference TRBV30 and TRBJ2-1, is SQTIHQWPATLVQPVGSPLSLECTVEGTSNPNLYWYRQAAGRGLQLLFYSVGIGQISSEVPQNLSASRPQDRQFILSSKKLLLSDSGFYLCAWSPPGLRRLGEQFFGPGTRLTVL.

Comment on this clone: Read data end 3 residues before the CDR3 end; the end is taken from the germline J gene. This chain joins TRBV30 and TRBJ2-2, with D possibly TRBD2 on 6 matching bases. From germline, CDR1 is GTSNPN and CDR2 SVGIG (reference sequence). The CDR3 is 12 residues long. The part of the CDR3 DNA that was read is TGTGCCTGGAGCCAAAGGGGAGGCCCG. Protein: CAWSQRGGP. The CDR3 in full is CAWSQRGGPLFF.

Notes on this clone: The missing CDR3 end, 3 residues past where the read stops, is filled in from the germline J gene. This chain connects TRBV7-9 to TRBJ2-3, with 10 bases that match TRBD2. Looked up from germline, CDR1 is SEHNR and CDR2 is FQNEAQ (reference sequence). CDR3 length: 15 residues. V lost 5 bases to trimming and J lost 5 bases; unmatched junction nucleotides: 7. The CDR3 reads CASSPWERGGDTQYF. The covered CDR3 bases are TGTGCCAGCAGCCCGTGGGAGCGGGGGGGAGATACG.

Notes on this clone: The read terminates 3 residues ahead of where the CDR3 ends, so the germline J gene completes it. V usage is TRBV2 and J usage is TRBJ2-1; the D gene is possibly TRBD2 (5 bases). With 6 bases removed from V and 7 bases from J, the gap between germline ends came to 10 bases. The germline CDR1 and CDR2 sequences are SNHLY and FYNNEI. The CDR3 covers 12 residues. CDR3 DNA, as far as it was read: TGTGCCAGCAGCGCCCGAGGGAATGAG. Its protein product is CASSARGNE. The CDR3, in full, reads CASSARGNEQFF.

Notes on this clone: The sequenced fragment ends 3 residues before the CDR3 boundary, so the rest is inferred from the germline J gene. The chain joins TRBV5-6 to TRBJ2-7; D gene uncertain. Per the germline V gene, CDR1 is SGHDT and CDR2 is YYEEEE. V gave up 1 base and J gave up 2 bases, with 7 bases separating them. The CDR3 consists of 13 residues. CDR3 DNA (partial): TGTGCCAGCAGCTTGCAGAGTCCCTACGAG. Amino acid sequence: CASSLQSPYE. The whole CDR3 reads CASSLQSPYEQYF. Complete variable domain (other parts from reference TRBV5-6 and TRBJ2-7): DAGVTQSPTHLIKTRGQQVTLRCSPKSGHDTVSWYQQALGQGPQFIFQYYEEEERQRGNFPDRFSGHQFPNYSSELNVNALLLGDSALYLCASSLQSPYEQYFGPGTRLTVT.

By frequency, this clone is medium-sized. The CDR3 DNA, read in part, is TGTGCCAGCACCCTCAGGGTATTTGACAAAAACATT. Translation gives CASTLRVFDKNI. The complete CDR3 sequence is CASTLRVFDKNIQYF. The rearrangement uses TRBV7-2 and TRBJ2-4; the D gene is possibly TRBD1 (5 bases). The read comes to an end 3 residues before the CDR3 does, leaving the germline J gene to fill in the end. Per the germline V gene, CDR1 is SGHTA and CDR2 is FQGNSA. The CDR3 length is 15 residues. With 7 bases removed from V and 3 bases from J, the gap between germline ends came to 16 bases.

The part of the CDR3 DNA that was read is TGTGCCAGCTCCCTGACAGTACAAGAGACC. Translated: CASSLTVQET. The whole CDR3 is CASSLTVQETAFF. This rearrangement joins TRBV18 to TRBJ1-1; D is perhaps TRBD1 (5 bases). The read ends 3 residues early relative to the CDR3; the germline J gene fills the gap. Germline CDR1 is KGHSH and CDR2 is LQKENI. This CDR3 region has 13 residues.

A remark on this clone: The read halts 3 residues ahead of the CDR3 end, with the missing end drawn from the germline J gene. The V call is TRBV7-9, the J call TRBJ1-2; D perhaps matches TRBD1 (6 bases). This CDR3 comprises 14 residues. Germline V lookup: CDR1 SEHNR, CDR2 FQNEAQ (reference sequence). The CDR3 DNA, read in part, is TGTGCCAGCACCAACCCCCAGGGGCTGGTAGAC. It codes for CASTNPQGLVD. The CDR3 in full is CASTNPQGLVDYTF.

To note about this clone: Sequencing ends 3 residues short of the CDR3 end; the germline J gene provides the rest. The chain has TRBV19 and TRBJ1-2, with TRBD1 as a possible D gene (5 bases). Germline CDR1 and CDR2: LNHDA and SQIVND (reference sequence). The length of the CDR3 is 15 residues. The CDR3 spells CASSTGGGKADTYTF. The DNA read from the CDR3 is TGTGCCAGTAGTACCGGCGGGGGAAAAGCAGATACC.

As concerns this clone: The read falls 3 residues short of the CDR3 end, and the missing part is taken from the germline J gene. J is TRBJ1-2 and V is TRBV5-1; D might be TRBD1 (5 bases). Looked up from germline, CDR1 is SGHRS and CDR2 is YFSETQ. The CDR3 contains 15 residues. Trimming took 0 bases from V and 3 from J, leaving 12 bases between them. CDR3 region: CASSLVPGYDYGYTF. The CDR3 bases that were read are TGCGCCAGCAGCTTGGTCCCAGGGTACGACTATGGC.

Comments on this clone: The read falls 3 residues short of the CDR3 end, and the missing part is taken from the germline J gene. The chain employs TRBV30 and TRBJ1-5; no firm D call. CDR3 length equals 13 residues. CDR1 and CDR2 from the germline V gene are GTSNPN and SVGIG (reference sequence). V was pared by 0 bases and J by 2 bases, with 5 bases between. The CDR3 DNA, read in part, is TGTGCCTGGAGTGTCTCGGGCAATCAGCCC. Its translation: CAWSVSGNQP. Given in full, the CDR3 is CAWSVSGNQPQHF. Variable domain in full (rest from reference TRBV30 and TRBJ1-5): SQTIHQWPATLVQPVGSPLSLECTVEGTSNPNLYWYRQAAGRGLQLLFYSVGIGQISSEVPQNLSASRPQDRQFILSSKKLLLSDSGFYLCAWSVSGNQPQHFGDGTRLSIL.

The sequenced part of the CDR3 DNA is TGTGCCAGTAGTATAGGGACAGGGAGGGAAAATCAGCCC. It yields the protein CASSIGTGRENQP. The complete CDR3 sequence is CASSIGTGRENQPQHF. This chain uses TRBV19 with TRBJ1-5; 8 bases match TRBD1. The missing CDR3 end, 3 residues past where the read stops, is filled in from the germline J gene. V was pared by 1 base and J by 4 bases, with 6 bases of the junction left unmatched. The CDR3 runs 16 residues. The germline V gene encodes CDR1 LNHDA and CDR2 SQIVND (reference sequence).

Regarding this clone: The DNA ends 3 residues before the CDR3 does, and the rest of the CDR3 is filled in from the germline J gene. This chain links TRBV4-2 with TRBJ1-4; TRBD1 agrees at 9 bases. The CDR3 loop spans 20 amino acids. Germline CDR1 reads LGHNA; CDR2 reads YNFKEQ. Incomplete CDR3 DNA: TGTGCCAGCAGCCCTCCCCCGGGACAGGGAGAAAGTTCCTATAATTCACCA. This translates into CASSPPPGQGESSYNSP. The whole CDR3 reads CASSPPPGQGESSYNSPLFF.

CDR3 DNA, as far as it was read: TGTGCCACCAGGAACTACAGGGTTCAGTCAGATACG. Amino acids: CATRNYRVQSDT. The full CDR3 protein is CATRNYRVQSDTQYF. V and J are TRBV28 and TRBJ2-3; D might be TRBD1 (6 bases). The observed sequence ends 3 residues before the CDR3 terminus, with the missing tail filled in from the germline J gene. With 10 bases removed from V and 4 bases from J, the gap between germline ends came to 21 bases. The germline V gene has CDR1 MDHEN and CDR2 SYDVKM. This CDR3 has 15 amino acids.

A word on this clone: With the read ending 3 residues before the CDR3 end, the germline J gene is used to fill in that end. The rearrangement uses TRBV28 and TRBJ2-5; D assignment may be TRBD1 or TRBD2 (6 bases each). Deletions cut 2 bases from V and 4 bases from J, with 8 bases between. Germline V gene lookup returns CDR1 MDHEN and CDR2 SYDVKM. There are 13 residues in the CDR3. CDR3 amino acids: CASSLGGGETQYF. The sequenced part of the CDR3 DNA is TGTGCCAGCAGTTTAGGAGGGGGAGAGACC.

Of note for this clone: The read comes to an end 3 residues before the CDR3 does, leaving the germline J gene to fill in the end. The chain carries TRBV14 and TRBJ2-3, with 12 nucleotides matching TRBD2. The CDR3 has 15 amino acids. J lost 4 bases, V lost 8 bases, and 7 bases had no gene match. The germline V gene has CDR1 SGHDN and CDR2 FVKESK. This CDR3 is CASGGTSGFSDTQYF. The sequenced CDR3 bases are TGTGCCAGCGGAGGGACTAGCGGGTTTTCAGATACG.

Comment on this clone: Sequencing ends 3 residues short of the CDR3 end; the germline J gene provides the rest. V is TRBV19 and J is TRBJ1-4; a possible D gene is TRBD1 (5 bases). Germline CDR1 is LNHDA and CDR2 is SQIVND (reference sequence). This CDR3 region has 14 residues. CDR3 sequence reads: CASSIGQFNSPLFF. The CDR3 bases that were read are TGTGCCAGTAGTATAGGACAGTTTAACTCACCA.

CDR3 residues: CASRPAVIGNTIYF. The sequenced part of the CDR3 DNA is TGTGCCAGCAGACCGGCGGTTATTGGAAACACC. The chain joins TRBV6-2 or TRBV6-3 to TRBJ1-3; no definite D call. The CDR3 end falls 3 residues outside the read, so it is completed with the germline J gene. The CDR3 has 14 residues. Germline values: CDR1 MNHEY, CDR2 SVGEGT. V was cut by 6 bases and J by 3 bases, with 12 bases left in between.

The CDR3: CSARDSRDSYEQYF. The sequenced part of the CDR3 DNA is TGCAGTGCTAGAGATTCGCGGGACTCCTACGAG. The V call is TRBV20-1, the J call TRBJ2-7; D perhaps matches TRBD2 (6 bases). The CDR3 goes on 3 residues after the read ends, and that part is filled in from the germline J gene. The germline V gene has CDR1 DFQATT and CDR2 SNEGSKA (reference sequence). The V and J ends lost 0 bases and 0 bases respectively, with 9 bases between them. The CDR3 sequence is 14 residues long.

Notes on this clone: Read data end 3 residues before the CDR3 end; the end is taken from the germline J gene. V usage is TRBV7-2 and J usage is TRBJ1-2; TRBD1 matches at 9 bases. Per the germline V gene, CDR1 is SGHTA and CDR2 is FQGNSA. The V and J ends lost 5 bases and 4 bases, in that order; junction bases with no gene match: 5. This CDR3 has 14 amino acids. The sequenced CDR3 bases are TGTGCCAGCAGCACCGGGACAGGGTCCTATGGC. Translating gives CASSTGTGSYG. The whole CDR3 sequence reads CASSTGTGSYGYTF.

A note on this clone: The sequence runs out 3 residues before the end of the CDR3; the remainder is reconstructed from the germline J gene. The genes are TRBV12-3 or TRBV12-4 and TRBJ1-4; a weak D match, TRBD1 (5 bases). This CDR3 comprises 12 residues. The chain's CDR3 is CASVTAGRRLFF. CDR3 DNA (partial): TGTGCCAGCGTTACGGCGGGGCGTAGA.

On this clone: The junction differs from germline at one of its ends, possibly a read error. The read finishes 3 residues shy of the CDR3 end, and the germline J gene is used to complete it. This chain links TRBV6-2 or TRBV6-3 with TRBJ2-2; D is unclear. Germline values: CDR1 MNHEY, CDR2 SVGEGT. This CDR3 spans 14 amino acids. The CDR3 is CASSYAAKTGELFF. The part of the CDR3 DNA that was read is TGTGCCAGCAGTTACGCAGCGAAGACCGGGGAG.